This T cell receptor beta chain stems from a study of Ad26.COV2.S vaccination and SARS-CoV-2 variants. Study overall: Among those in the COV1001 Ad26.COV2.S trial arm was the donor.

Sequencing used immunoSEQ multiplex PCR; TCRdb keeps in-frame clones, though not all of them. Of 300,000 to 400,000 clones listed, roughly 84% are singletons. As concerns this clone: As yet, its antigen is unknown.

Treatment defined: about 20 received Ad26.COV2.S at low or high dose, single or two shots; about five received placebo; per-sample allocation not given. Collection of the samples took place on day 63 after the first injection of vaccine or placebo. In Boston, an adult donor aged 18-55 years took part. Study-level findings and limits: Breadth of non-spike TCRs did not differ between vaccinees and placebo recipients.

The V end was cut by 8 bases, the J end by 0 bases, with 8 bases between. Germline CDR1 LNHDA, CDR2 SQIVND (reference sequence). This CDR3 comprises 13 residues. This sequence was found in a person aged 18 to 59 who received the Ad26.COV2.S COVID-19 vaccine or a placebo. The V gene is TRBV19, the J gene TRBJ2-4; D remains unclear. The material sequenced was peripheral blood, taken in a trial of Ad26.COV2.S vaccine versus placebo. In nucleotides, the CDR3 is TGTGCCAGTTGTCTTCTAGCCAAAAACATTCAGTACTTC. Its translation: CASCLLAKNIQYF.